The text below deals with one T cell receptor beta chain. Its antigen is as yet unknown. This entry comes from a study of T cell responses to AZD1222 COVID-19 vaccine. Trimming stripped 8 bases from V and 2 bases from J, with 12 bases between. This CDR3 contains 13 residues. Here immunoSEQ multiplex PCR was the method, and the copy in TCRdb shows in-frame clones only, minus some. The table has about 88,000 clones, about 89% seen once. The study, taken as a whole, reports: Donors in the cohort were predominantly white British and more often female, and clonal diversity was possibly underestimated.

The material sequenced was peripheral blood, taken 28 days after the second AZD1222 dose. This TCR came from an adult who received the AZD1222 COVID-19 vaccine. V is TRBV12-3 or TRBV12-4 and J is TRBJ1-1; D gene uncertain. As DNA, the CDR3 is TGTGCCAGCGATACTGGAGGTAACACTGAAGCTTTCTTT. It yields the protein CASDTGGNTEAFF.